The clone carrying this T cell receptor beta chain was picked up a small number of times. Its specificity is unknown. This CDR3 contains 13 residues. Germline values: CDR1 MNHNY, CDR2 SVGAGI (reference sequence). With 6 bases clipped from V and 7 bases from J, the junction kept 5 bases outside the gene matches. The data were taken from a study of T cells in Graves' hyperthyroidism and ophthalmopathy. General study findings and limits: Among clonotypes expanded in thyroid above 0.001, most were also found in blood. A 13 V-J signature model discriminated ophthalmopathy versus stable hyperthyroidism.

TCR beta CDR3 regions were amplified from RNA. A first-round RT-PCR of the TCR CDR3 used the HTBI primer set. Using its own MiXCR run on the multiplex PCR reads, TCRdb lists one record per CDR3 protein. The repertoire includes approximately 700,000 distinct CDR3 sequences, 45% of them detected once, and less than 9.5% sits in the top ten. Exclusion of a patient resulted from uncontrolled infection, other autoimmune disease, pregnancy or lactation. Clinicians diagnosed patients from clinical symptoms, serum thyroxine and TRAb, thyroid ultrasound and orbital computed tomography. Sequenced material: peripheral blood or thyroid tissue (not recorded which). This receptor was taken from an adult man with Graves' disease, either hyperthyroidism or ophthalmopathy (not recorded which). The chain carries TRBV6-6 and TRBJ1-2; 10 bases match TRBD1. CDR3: CASRSTGGGGYTF. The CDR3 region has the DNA TGTGCCAGCAGGTCGACAGGGGGCGGTGGCTACACCTTC.